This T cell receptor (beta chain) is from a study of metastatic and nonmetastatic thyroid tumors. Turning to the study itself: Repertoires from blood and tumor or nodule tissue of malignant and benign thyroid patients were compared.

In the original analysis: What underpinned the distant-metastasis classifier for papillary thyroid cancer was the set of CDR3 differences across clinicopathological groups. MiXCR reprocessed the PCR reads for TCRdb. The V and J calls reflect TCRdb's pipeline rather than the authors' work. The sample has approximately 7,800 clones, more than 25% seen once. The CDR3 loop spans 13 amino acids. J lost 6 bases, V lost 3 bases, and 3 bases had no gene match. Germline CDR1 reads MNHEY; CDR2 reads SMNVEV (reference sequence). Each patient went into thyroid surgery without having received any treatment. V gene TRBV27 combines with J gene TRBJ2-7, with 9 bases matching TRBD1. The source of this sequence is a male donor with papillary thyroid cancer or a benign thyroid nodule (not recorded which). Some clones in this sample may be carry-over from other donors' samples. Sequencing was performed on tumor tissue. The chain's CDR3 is CASSLIQGAEQYF. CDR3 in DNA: TGTGCCAGCAGTTTGATACAGGGGGCCGAGCAGTACTTC.